Sequencing of this T cell receptor beta chain was carried out in a study of CD8 T cells in ankylosing spondylitis. TCRdb analysed the 5' RACE reads with MiXCR anew, one entry per CDR3 protein. The repertoire includes about 540,000 distinct CDR3 sequences, roughly an eighth of them detected once, and approximately 6.2% sits in the top ten. CDR3 length equals 14 residues. Germline V CDR1 and CDR2: MGHRA, YSYEKL. V was shortened by 7 bases and J by 6 bases, with 17 bases between the two germline ends. Comments on this clonotype: Its antigen remains unknown.

Findings of the study overall: Ankylosing spondylitis blood appeared to carry a characteristic TCR beta motif of roughly 8 highly homologous variants.

The sequence derives from a male donor with ankylosing spondylitis. This sequence joins TRBV4-1 and TRBJ2-3; D is unclear. The sample comprised blood, either unsorted or a sorted T cell fraction (not recorded which). The CDR3 protein is CASTLKTTLDTQYF. Written as DNA, the CDR3 is TGCGCCAGCACCCTCAAAACTACTTTGGATACGCAGTATTTT.